This passage covers 10 T cell receptor beta chains from one sample sequenced in a study of monozygotic twins with inflammatory bowel disease. After re-calling the 5' RACE reads, TCRdb lists one entry per CDR3 protein, DNA absent. This table lists roughly 320,000 distinct CDR3 sequences. Sequenced: blood. These receptors originate from a human donor with ulcerative colitis or Crohn's disease, or a healthy co-twin of an affected twin (not recorded which).

CDR3 loop: CSASRQTPNQPQHF. The genes are TRBV20-1 and TRBJ1-5; TCRdb picks TRBD1, but there is no DNA to check that call. Germline lookup yields CDR1 DFQATT and CDR2 SNEGSKA (reference sequence). This CDR3 comprises 14 residues.

The chain recombines TRBV4-2 with TRBJ2-2; TCRdb names TRBD2, which stays unverified in the absence of DNA. Germline-derived CDR1 and CDR2 are LGHNA and YNFKEQ. CDR3 length equals 15 residues. CDR3 in amino acids: CASSQETPSGGELFF.

V usage is TRBV20-1 and J usage is TRBJ2-7. The germline V gene encodes CDR1 DFQATT and CDR2 SNEGSKA (reference sequence). The CDR3 is 15 amino acids. The chain's CDR3 is CSARVWREASYEQYF.

The chain is built from TRBV24-1 and TRBJ2-1; TCRdb's D gene call, TRBD1, goes unchecked for lack of DNA. This CDR3 is 14 amino acids long. Germline values: CDR1 KGHDR, CDR2 SFDVKD. CDR3 amino acids: CATSDPGRRDEQFF.

V and J are TRBV5-1 and TRBJ2-3; the D call from TCRdb, TRBD2, cannot be confirmed without DNA. The V gene's germline CDR1 is SGHRS and CDR2 YFSETQ. The CDR3 is made up of 14 amino acids. CDR3 amino acids: CASQRTSGTDTQYF. Full variable domain (remainder filled in from reference TRBV5-1 and TRBJ2-3): KAGVTQTPRYLIKTRGQQVTLSCSPISGHRSVSWYQQTPGQGLQFLFEYFSETQRNKGNFPGRFSGRQFSNSRSEMNVSTLELGDSALYLCASQRTSGTDTQYFGPGTRLTVL.

This chain links TRBV7-9 with TRBJ2-7; TCRdb's D call, TRBD2, is unchecked because there is no DNA. Germline CDR1 is SEHNR and CDR2 is FQNEAQ (reference sequence). The CDR3 length is 13 residues. The CDR3: CASRPKAGYEQYF.

This chain connects TRBV20-1 to TRBJ2-1; TCRdb calls TRBD2, which cannot be checked without DNA. CDR1 is DFQATT and CDR2 is SNEGSKA in the germline V gene (reference sequence). This CDR3 contains 14 residues. The CDR3 loop is CSARLGGGASEQFF.

The chain combines TRBV12-3 or TRBV12-4 with TRBJ1-4; no DNA is available, so the TRBD1 call from TCRdb remains unchecked. The CDR3 totals 16 residues. CDR3 in amino acids: CASSPGVQTTNEKLFF.

The chain employs TRBV12-3 or TRBV12-4 and TRBJ1-2; the D call from TCRdb, TRBD1, cannot be confirmed without DNA. There are 12 residues in the CDR3. The CDR3 is CASSFWGAGYTF.

The chain links TRBV24-1 to TRBJ2-3; TCRdb reports TRBD1, a call that lacks DNA to check it against. Germline values: CDR1 KGHDR, CDR2 SFDVKD. The CDR3 contains 15 residues. The CDR3 loop reads CATSDAGQVFDTQYF.